The 17 T cell receptor beta chains in this list originate from one sample, sequenced in a study of siplizumab effects on memory and regulatory T cells (dated by TCRdb to about 2019). Libraries were prepared through the immunoSEQ multiplex PCR assay. TCRdb stores this immuneACCESS table with in-frame sequences only. Part of the clones is absent; in the studies checked, under half of the shortfall reflects unresolved V genes, and no reason is known for the rest. This sample is represented by under 130,000 clones; about 92% of them were singletons. About 0.32% of the sample comes from the top ten. The sample consisted of CD4+ T cells sorted from blood. These receptors all stem from a human donor in good health.

The chain joins TRBV19 to TRBJ2-5; D gene ambiguous. The V gene lost 4 bases and the J gene lost 2 bases, with 11 bases spanning the gap. The length of the CDR3 is 14 residues. Germline CDR1 LNHDA, CDR2 SQIVND (reference sequence). CDR3 protein: CASSRADSQETQYF. CDR3 sequence (DNA): TGTGCCAGTAGTAGGGCAGATTCACAAGAGACCCAGTACTTC.

The chain combines TRBV5-1 with TRBJ1-3; no clear D gene. This CDR3 has 14 residues. V lost 9 bases and J lost 2, with 15 bases in between. In germline, CDR1 is SGHRS, CDR2 YFSETQ. This chain's CDR3 is CANSDRGTGNTIYF. For the CDR3, the DNA is TGCGCCAACTCCGACCGGGGTACTGGAAACACCATATATTTT. Based on the CDR3 plus reference TRBV5-1 and TRBJ1-3, the full variable domain is KAGVTQTPRYLIKTRGQQVTLSCSPISGHRSVSWYQQTPGQGLQFLFEYFSETQRNKGNFPGRFSGRQFSNSRSEMNVSTLELGDSALYLCANSDRGTGNTIYFGEGSWLTVV.

This chain links TRBV19 with TRBJ1-2; the D is unclear. The germline CDR1 and CDR2 sequences are LNHDA and SQIVND (reference sequence). The CDR3 length is 14 residues. Trimming pared 6 bases from V and 2 bases from J, leaving 13 bases between. CDR3: CASSNRPRNYGYTF. CDR3 sequence (DNA): TGTGCCAGTAGCAACAGACCGAGAAACTATGGCTACACCTTC. Supplemented by reference TRBV19 and TRBJ1-2, the full variable domain reads DGGITQSPKYLFRKEGQNVTLSCEQNLNHDAMYWYRQDPGQGLRLIYYSQIVNDFQKGDIAEGYSVSREKKESFPLTVTSAQKNPTAFYLCASSNRPRNYGYTFGSGTRLTVV.

The chain carries TRBV6-5 and TRBJ2-7; D may be TRBD1 (6 bases). Between the trimmed V and J ends, which lost 2 bases and 1 base, there was a span of 9 bases. Germline V CDR1 and CDR2: MNHEY, SVGAGI. This CDR3 contains 14 residues. The CDR3 protein is CASSYRRGSYEQYF. CDR3 nucleotides: TGTGCCAGCAGTTACCGCAGGGGTTCCTACGAGCAGTACTTC.

The rearrangement links TRBV2 to TRBJ2-1, with D possibly being TRBD1 or TRBD2 (5 bases each). The germline gives CDR1 SNHLY, CDR2 FYNNEI. The CDR3 contains 15 residues. Trimming cost V 4 bases and J 0 bases, with 10 bases left between them. The CDR3 DNA sequence: TGTGCCAGCAGTGCGGATGGGGGCTCCTACAATGAGCAGTTCTTC. Translating it yields CASSADGGSYNEQFF.

The chain links TRBV10-3 to TRBJ1-2, with 9 bases identical to TRBD1. CDR3 length equals 13 residues. V shed 6 bases and J 6 bases; nucleotides not matched to a gene: 5. Germline lookup yields CDR1 ENHRY and CDR2 SYGVKD. DNA for the CDR3: TGTGCCATCAGAACCGGGACAGGGAATGGCTACACCTTC. This gives the protein CAIRTGTGNGYTF.

This chain joins TRBV2 and TRBJ2-1; 8 bases are a match to TRBD2. The V gene's germline CDR1 is SNHLY and CDR2 FYNNEI. The CDR3 is 14 amino acids. V shed 8 bases, J shed 2 bases, and the junction held 5 bases outside the gene matches. CDR3: CASGPGGTYNEQFF. DNA of the CDR3: TGTGCCAGCGGACCGGGAGGGACCTACAATGAGCAGTTCTTC.

The table lists this clone with a few counts. The gene calls are TRBV19 and TRBJ1-1; D is undetermined. V dropped 5 bases and J dropped 6 bases, with 10 bases sitting between them. CDR1 is LNHDA and CDR2 is SQIVND in the germline V gene (reference sequence). The CDR3 is 12 residues long. The CDR3 DNA follows: TGTGCCAGTAGTTTTATGGATTCTGAAGCTTTCTTT. Its protein is CASSFMDSEAFF.

The count of this clone is one. This chain connects TRBV5-4 to TRBJ2-1; D is perhaps TRBD1 or TRBD2 (5 bases each). There are 14 residues in the CDR3. Trimming removed 4 bases at V and 4 bases at J, with 12 bases between. CDR1 SGHNT and CDR2 YYREEE come from the germline V gene (reference sequence). This chain's CDR3 is CASSPRDQYNEQFF. The CDR3 nucleotides are TGTGCCAGCAGCCCCCGGGACCAATACAATGAGCAGTTCTTC.

This clone has a single count. V is TRBV5-6 and J is TRBJ2-3; weak D call: TRBD1 (6 bases). The CDR3 loop spans 16 amino acids. V lost 6 bases, J lost 2 bases, and 19 bases lay in between. The germline CDR1 and CDR2 sequences are SGHDT and YYEEEE. The CDR3 here is CASTKQGWGHTDTQYF. CDR3 DNA: TGTGCCAGCACGAAACAGGGATGGGGACACACAGATACGCAGTATTTT.

This clone showed up just once. V is TRBV20-1 and J is TRBJ1-2; no clear D. The CDR3 is made up of 11 amino acids. Germline CDR1 and CDR2: DFQATT and SNEGSKA (reference sequence). V lost 3 bases to trimming and J lost 3 bases, with 5 bases between them. The CDR3 coding sequence is TGCAGTGCTAGTAGAGACTATGGCTACACCTTC. Protein sequence: CSASRDYGYTF.

The chain has TRBV4-1 and TRBJ2-2; no reliable D call. The V and J ends lost 3 bases and 4 bases respectively, with 21 bases between them. From germline, CDR1 is MGHRA and CDR2 YSYEKL. The CDR3 covers 18 residues. The CDR3 loop is CASSQQRAVKGGTGELFF. CDR3 nucleotides: TGCGCCAGCAGCCAGCAAAGGGCCGTGAAAGGTGGCACCGGGGAGCTGTTTTTT.

V gene TRBV7-2 combines with J gene TRBJ2-3; D possibly matches TRBD1 or TRBD2 (5 bases each). CDR3 size: 16 residues. Germline CDR1 SGHTA, CDR2 FQGNSA. V lost 3 bases and J lost 0, with 13 bases in between. CDR3 residues: CASSLTGTLSTDTQYF. CDR3 in DNA: TGTGCCAGCAGCTTGACCGGGACCCTAAGCACAGATACGCAGTATTTT.

The chain carries TRBV11-2 and TRBJ1-1; D may be TRBD1 (6 bases). Deletions cut 1 base from V and 5 bases from J, with 11 bases between. Germline V gene data show CDR1 as SGHAT and CDR2 as FQNNGV. The CDR3 extends over 14 amino acids. CDR3 DNA sequence: TGTGCCAGCAGCTTAGGGGACCAGGGGACTGAAGCTTTCTTT. It encodes CASSLGDQGTEAFF.

This chain uses TRBV27 with TRBJ1-1; D gene uncertain. The CDR3 has 10 amino acids. Germline CDR1 and CDR2: MNHEY and SMNVEV (reference sequence). Trimming took off 11 bases at V and 1 base at J, with 5 bases between the two ends. The CDR3 DNA sequence: TGTGCCGCCGGGAACACTGAAGCTTTCTTT. Translation: CAAGNTEAFF.

This sequence joins TRBV6-5 and TRBJ1-4, with TRBD1 matching over 9 bases. V shed 6 bases, J shed 7 bases, and the junction held 9 bases outside the gene matches. Germline V gene lookup returns CDR1 MNHEY and CDR2 SVGAGI. The CDR3 consists of 15 residues. CDR3 loop: CASRSPGQGGEKLFF. The CDR3 DNA is TGTGCCAGCAGAAGCCCGGGACAGGGAGGTGAAAAACTGTTTTTT.

This clone was seen once. The chain joins TRBV9 to TRBJ1-1, with TRBD1 as a possible D gene (5 bases). Looked up from germline, CDR1 is SGDLS and CDR2 is YYNGEE. This CDR3 region has 13 residues. With 3 bases removed from V and 1 base from J, the gap between germline ends came to 7 bases. Written as DNA, the CDR3 is TGTGCCAGCAGCGAGCAGGGGAACACTGAAGCTTTCTTT. The encoded protein is CASSEQGNTEAFF. The variable domain in full, with the rest retrieved from reference TRBV9 and TRBJ1-1, is DSGVTQTPKHLITATGQRVTLRCSPRSGDLSVYWYQQSLDQGLQFLIQYYNGEERAKGNILERFSAQQFPDLHSELNLSSLELGDSALYFCASSEQGNTEAFFGQGTRLTVV.